This TCR beta chain comes out of a study of cytomegalovirus exposure and HLA in healthy donors. Study-wide results and caveats: More than 15,000 TCR beta sequences were associated with HLA alleles at 0.05 false discovery rate in a later analysis. Analyzed later, most CMV-associated TCR beta chains appeared HLA-restricted.

On this clone itself: Its specificity is unknown.

Participants comprised healthy donors of bone marrow. A multiplex PCR was run with 60 Vbeta primers and 13 Jbeta primers. TCRdb's copy holds only in-frame clones and misses some; the assay was immunoSEQ multiplex PCR. The top ten hold about 0.2% of the sample, which has 200,000 to 250,000 clones, approximately 79% seen once. Germline V gene lookup returns CDR1 MGHRA and CDR2 YSYEKL. After removal of 9 bases from V and 0 bases from J, the junction contained 8 bases not matched to a gene. The CDR3 is 17 amino acids. Sequences were obtained from PBMCs. The source is a girl aged 2-10 years in good health and CMV-seronegative. The chain carries TRBV4-1 and TRBJ2-1, with TRBD2 matching over 13 bases. CDR3 in amino acids: CASGTSGTISSYNEQFF. CDR3 coding DNA: TGCGCCAGTGGGACTAGCGGGACAATTTCCTCCTACAATGAGCAGTTCTTC.